Below, one T cell receptor beta chain is given with its context. How the authors handled the data: Reference gene primer amplification gave nucleated cell count estimates. Sequencing was performed with immunoSEQ multiplex PCR; in TCRdb, only in-frame clones are kept and a portion is missing. For V, J and clone size, that table is used; D and trimming come from the DNA. The sample lists nearly 350,000 clones; roughly 86% were seen once. CDR1 and CDR2 from the germline V gene are LGHNT and FRNRAP. Trimming removed 6 bases from V and 10 bases from J; junction bases left unmatched: 5. The CDR3 covers 12 residues. The entry originates in a study of blood T cell repertoires in COVID-19. Study details: COVID-19 samples collected from the United States, Italy and Spain covered acute and convalescent phases. PBMCs, B-cell-depleted T cells, or T cells provided the cDNA or gDNA that made up the material.

Seattle patient enrollment occurred during active infection, with longitudinal follow-up thereafter. Sequencing used peripheral blood. The rearrangement links TRBV12-5 to TRBJ1-1; 10 positions match TRBD1. This sequence was found in a woman in her 70s with COVID-19, enrolled during active disease. CDR3 amino acids: CASGMGQGRAFF. CDR3 in DNA: TGTGCTAGTGGCATGGGACAGGGGAGAGCTTTCTTT.